This is a list of T cell receptor beta chains from one sample in a study of blood T cell repertoires in COVID-19. Sequencing used immunoSEQ multiplex PCR; TCRdb keeps in-frame clones, though not all of them. The sample lists approximately 280,000 clones, approximately 85% occurring once. Sequenced input: peripheral blood. Every receptor here comes from a woman in her 70s with acute or convalescent COVID-19. The CDR3 runs from the conserved cysteine through the conserved F or W. The D gene is left open where the match is weak. Not every row has a clone size; where given, it reads once, few, many or a size class.

CASSQLGPEQYF | TGTGCCAGCAGCCAGTTGGGGCCCGAGCAGTACTTC | TRBJ2-7 | - | - | TRBV3-1/TRBV3-2
CASSQERLLGNEQFF | TGTGCCAGCAGCCAAGAGCGGCTTCTAGGCAATGAGCAGTTCTTC | TRBJ2-1 | - | - | TRBV3-1/TRBV3-2
CASSPPGRGSNYGYTF | TGTGCCAGCAGTCCCCCCGGTCGGGGATCTAACTATGGCTACACCTTC | TRBJ1-2 | - | - | TRBV27
CSPTRRQIAPEAFF | TGCAGCCCTACAAGACGACAGATAGCTCCAGAAGCTTTCTTT | TRBJ1-1 | - | - | TRBV29-1
CASSLDISYNSPLHF | TGTGCCAGCAGCTTAGACATCTCCTATAATTCACCCCTCCACTTT | TRBJ1-6 | - | - | TRBV11-2
CASSYGGQGGGYTF | TGTGCCAGCAGTTACGGAGGACAGGGCGGTGGCTACACCTTC | TRBJ1-2 | once | TRBD1 | TRBV6-5
CASSQERGTMQETQYF | TGTGCCAGCAGCCAAGAGCGGGGGACCATGCAAGAGACCCAGTACTTC | TRBJ2-5 | - | TRBD2 | TRBV14
CASSIRFRGSRTEAFF | TGTGCCAGTAGTATAAGGTTCCGGGGGAGTCGCACTGAAGCTTTCTTT | TRBJ1-1 | - | - | TRBV19
CASSPEVEFGSPLHF | TGTGCCAGCAGTCCCGAGGTGGAGTTTGGTTCACCCCTCCACTTT | TRBJ1-6 | few | - | TRBV6-6
CASSQTAGGLTGELFF | TGTGCCAGCAGCCAAACTGCGGGGGGCCTCACCGGGGAGCTGTTTTTT | TRBJ2-2 | - | TRBD2 | TRBV7-6
CASSLSRVGKSSYNSPLHF | TGTGCCAGCAGTTTATCGAGGGTCGGCAAAAGCTCCTATAATTCACCCCTCCACTTT | TRBJ1-6 | - | - | TRBV27
CASSQGQGNTEAFF | TGTGCCAGCAGCCAGGGACAGGGGAACACTGAAGCTTTCTTT | TRBJ1-1 | - | TRBD1 | TRBV3-1/TRBV3-2
CASSPPFTGEAFF | TGTGCCAGCTCACCACCGTTTACGGGGGAAGCTTTCTTT | TRBJ1-1 | - | - | TRBV18
CASSAGFHYGYTF | TGTGCCAGCAGTGCAGGTTTTCACTATGGCTACACCTTC | TRBJ1-2 | - | - | TRBV2
CASSDPSGGGEAFF | TGCGCCAGCAGCGACCCCTCGGGGGGCGGGGAAGCTTTCTTT | TRBJ1-1 | few | - | TRBV5-1
CASSPTRGQGSSYEQYF | TGCGCCAGCAGCCCTACCAGAGGTCAGGGCAGCTCCTACGAGCAGTACTTC | TRBJ2-7 | - | - | TRBV4-1
CASSPLRGGLATQYF | TGTGCCAGCAGTCCATTGCGGGGGGGCTTGGCGACCCAGTACTTC | TRBJ2-5 | - | TRBD2 | TRBV11-2
CASSLARRSPLHF | TGTGCCAGCAGCTTAGCGCGTCGATCACCCCTCCACTTT | TRBJ1-6 | once | - | TRBV7-9
CASSPWTSQQTQYF | TGCGCCAGCAGCCCATGGACTTCTCAACAGACCCAGTACTTC | TRBJ2-5 | - | - | TRBV5-1
CAWSSVLAGDSRPTDTQYF | TGTGCCTGGAGTTCGGTCTTAGCGGGGGACTCCCGGCCCACAGATACGCAGTATTTT | TRBJ2-3 | - | TRBD2 | TRBV30
CASSSTSNYGYTF | TGTGCCAGCAGTTCCACTTCAAACTATGGCTACACCTTC | TRBJ1-2 | - | - | TRBV7-8
CATSDHRAPFEQYF | TGTGCCACCAGTGACCACAGGGCCCCCTTCGAGCAGTACTTC | TRBJ2-7 | - | - | TRBV24-1
CASSQGLAGGRSGEQFF | TGTGCCAGCAGCCAAGGGCTAGCGGGGGGCCGGAGCGGTGAGCAGTTCTTC | TRBJ2-1 | - | TRBD2 | TRBV3-1/TRBV3-2
CATSDTGQGPFYGYTF | TGTGCCACCAGTGATACGGGACAGGGGCCGTTCTATGGCTACACCTTC | TRBJ1-2 | - | TRBD1 | TRBV24-1
CASSLPRQTVATNEKLFF | TGTGCCAGCAGCCTTCCCCGACAAACAGTTGCAACTAATGAAAAACTGTTTTTT | TRBJ1-4 | - | - | TRBV11-2
CASSVGSGGSYQPQHF | TGTGCCAGCAGCGTAGGATCCGGCGGGTCTTACCAGCCCCAGCATTTT | TRBJ1-5 | - | - | TRBV9
CASSSRQTSNEQYF | TGTGCCAGCAGCTCCCGCCAAACTAGTAACGAGCAGTACTTC | TRBJ2-7 | - | - | TRBV11-2
CASSFSGYTDTQYF | TGTGCCAGCAGCTTTAGCGGTTACACAGATACGCAGTATTTT | TRBJ2-3 | - | - | TRBV7-2
CSVGTSGGTDTQYF | TGCAGCGTTGGAACTAGCGGGGGGACAGATACGCAGTATTTT | TRBJ2-3 | - | TRBD2 | TRBV29-1
CASSPLAGGLGELFF | TGCGCCAGCAGCCCACTAGCGGGGGGGCTTGGGGAGCTGTTTTTT | TRBJ2-2 | - | TRBD2 | TRBV5-1
CAGRQGNTEAFF | TGTGCCGGGAGACAGGGGAACACTGAAGCTTTCTTT | TRBJ1-1 | - | TRBD1 | TRBV6-5
CASSFDRVPDTQYF | TGTGCCAGCAGCTTCGACAGGGTTCCAGATACGCAGTATTTT | TRBJ2-3 | - | TRBD1 | TRBV11-2
CASRFNRGEKLFF | TGTGCCAGCAGATTTAACAGGGGGGAAAAACTGTTTTTT | TRBJ1-4 | - | TRBD1 | TRBV27
CASGFEAGRPYGYTF | TGTGCTAGTGGTTTTGAAGCAGGGCGACCTTATGGCTACACCTTC | TRBJ1-2 | - | - | TRBV12-5
CASSYSGARNTEAFF | TGTGCCAGCAGTTACTCGGGGGCCCGGAACACTGAAGCTTTCTTT | TRBJ1-1 | - | - | TRBV6-5
CASSLSQGNEKLFF | TGTGCCAGCAGCTTATCCCAGGGGAATGAAAAACTGTTTTTT | TRBJ1-4 | - | - | TRBV7-9
CASRLTRGDSYEQYF | TGTGCCAGCCGACTCACGCGCGGAGACTCCTACGAGCAGTACTTC | TRBJ2-7 | - | - | TRBV6-6
CASSQGWGVRGDGYTF | TGCGCCAGCAGCCAGGGTTGGGGGGTTCGGGGAGATGGCTACACCTTC | TRBJ1-2 | few | - | TRBV4-1
CSASSLGDLAYNEQFF | TGCAGTGCTAGTTCGCTAGGAGATTTGGCCTACAATGAGCAGTTCTTC | TRBJ2-1 | - | - | TRBV20-1
CASSLASGDEKLFF | TGTGCCAGCAGCTTGGCCTCAGGGGATGAAAAACTGTTTTTT | TRBJ1-4 | once | - | TRBV5-4
CAWMDSFYGYTF | TGTGCCTGGATGGACAGCTTCTATGGCTACACCTTC | TRBJ1-2 | - | - | TRBV30
CASSRGQGRNQPQHF | TGTGCCAGCTCACGGGGACAGGGGCGCAATCAGCCCCAGCATTTT | TRBJ1-5 | - | TRBD1 | TRBV18
CASSLGTETDTQYF | TGCGCCAGCAGCCTGGGGACTGAGACAGATACGCAGTATTTT | TRBJ2-3 | - | - | TRBV5-1
CATSVRQNHEVRSQPQHF | TGTGCCACCAGTGTCAGACAGAACCACGAGGTCAGGAGCCAGCCCCAGCATTTT | TRBJ1-5 | - | - | TRBV24-1
CASSFPGQGNSPLHF | TGTGCCAGCAGTTTCCCGGGACAGGGAAATTCACCCCTCCACTTT | TRBJ1-6 | few | TRBD1 | TRBV3-1/TRBV3-2
CASSLEVYGYTF | TGTGCCAGCAGCTTGGAGGTCTATGGCTACACCTTC | TRBJ1-2 | - | - | TRBV7-2
CASSYLGTDTEAFF | TGTGCCAGCAGTTATTTAGGGACAGACACTGAAGCTTTCTTT | TRBJ1-1 | few | TRBD1 | TRBV6-5
CASSQDRTAGQPQHF | TGTGCCAGCAGCCAAGATAGAACAGCGGGTCAGCCCCAGCATTTT | TRBJ1-5 | once | - | TRBV3-1/TRBV3-2
CASSSGQDLAKNIQYF | TGCGCCAGCAGCTCGGGACAGGATCTAGCCAAAAACATTCAGTACTTC | TRBJ2-4 | - | TRBD1 | TRBV5-1
CASSQDGTGTYGYTF | TGTGCCAGCAGCCAAGATGGGACAGGGACCTATGGCTACACCTTC | TRBJ1-2 | - | TRBD1 | TRBV4-2
CASIRDRNYGYTF | TGTGCCAGCATCCGGGACAGGAATTATGGCTACACCTTC | TRBJ1-2 | - | TRBD1 | TRBV6-6
CASSVAHSFTEAFF | TGTGCCAGCAGCGTAGCTCACAGTTTCACTGAAGCTTTCTTT | TRBJ1-1 | - | - | TRBV9